This TCR beta chain was found in a study of long-term antiretroviral therapy in people with HIV. Points from the study as a whole: Investigators report no available data on ART adherence, viral resistance or therapy changes.

The assay used was immunoSEQ (version v3.0), run at survey level. Produced via immunoSEQ multiplex PCR; TCRdb's table is partial and in-frame only. The data contain 44,000 or so clones, about 95% of them seen just once; the ten biggest clones take up 2.5% to 3%. This CDR3 contains 12 residues. CDR1 MNHNS and CDR2 SASEGT come from the germline V gene. Trimming removed 6 bases at V and 9 bases at J, with 12 bases between. As to this clone: Its antigen is still unknown.

This sequence joins TRBV6-1 and TRBJ2-1, with a weak D call TRBD1 (6 bases). This TCR was sampled from a woman aged 45-65 years with HIV. The specimen was unsorted PBMCs, collected 3.7 years after starting antiretroviral therapy. DNA of the CDR3: TGTGCCAGCAGCCACAGGGAAAGTGAGCAGTTCTTC. It codes for CASSHRESEQFF.